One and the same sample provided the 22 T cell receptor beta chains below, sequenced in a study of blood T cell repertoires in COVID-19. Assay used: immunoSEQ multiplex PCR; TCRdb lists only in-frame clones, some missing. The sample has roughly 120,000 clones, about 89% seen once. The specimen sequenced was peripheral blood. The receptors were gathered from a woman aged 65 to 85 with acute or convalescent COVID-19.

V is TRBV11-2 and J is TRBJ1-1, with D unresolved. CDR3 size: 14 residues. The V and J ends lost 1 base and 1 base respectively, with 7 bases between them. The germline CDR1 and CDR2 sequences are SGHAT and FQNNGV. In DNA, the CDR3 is TGTGCCAGCAGCTTAGGGTTGGCGAACACTGAAGCTTTCTTT. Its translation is CASSLGLANTEAFF.

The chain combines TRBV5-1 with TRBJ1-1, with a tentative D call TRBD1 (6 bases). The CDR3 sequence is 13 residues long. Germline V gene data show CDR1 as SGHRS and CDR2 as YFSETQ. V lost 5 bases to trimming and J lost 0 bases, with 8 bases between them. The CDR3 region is CASREGVNTEAFF. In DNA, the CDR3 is TGCGCCAGCAGAGAGGGGGTGAACACTGAAGCTTTCTTT.

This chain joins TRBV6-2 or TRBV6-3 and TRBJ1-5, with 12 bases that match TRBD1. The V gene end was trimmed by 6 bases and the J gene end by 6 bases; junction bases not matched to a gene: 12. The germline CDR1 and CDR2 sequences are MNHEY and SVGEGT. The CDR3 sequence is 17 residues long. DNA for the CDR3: TGTGCCAGCAGCCCCCTTCGGGACAGGGGGCAGGTTCAGCCCCAGCATTTT. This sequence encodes CASSPLRDRGQVQPQHF.

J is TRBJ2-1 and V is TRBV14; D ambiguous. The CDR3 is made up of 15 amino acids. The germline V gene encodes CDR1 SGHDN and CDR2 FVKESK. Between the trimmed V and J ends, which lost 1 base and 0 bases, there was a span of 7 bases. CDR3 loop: CASSQGPDSYNEQFF. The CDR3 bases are TGTGCCAGCAGCCAAGGGCCCGACTCCTACAATGAGCAGTTCTTC.

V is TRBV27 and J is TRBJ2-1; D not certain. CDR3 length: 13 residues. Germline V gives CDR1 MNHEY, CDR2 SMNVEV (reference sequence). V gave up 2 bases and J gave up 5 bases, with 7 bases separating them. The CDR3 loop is CASSLGPNNEQFF. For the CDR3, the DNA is TGTGCCAGCAGTTTAGGGCCGAACAATGAGCAGTTCTTC.

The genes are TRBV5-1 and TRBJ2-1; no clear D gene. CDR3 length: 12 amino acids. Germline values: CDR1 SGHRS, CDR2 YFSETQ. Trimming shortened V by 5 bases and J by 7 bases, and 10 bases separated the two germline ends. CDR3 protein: CASSRSFNEQFF. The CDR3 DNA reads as TGCGCCAGCAGTAGGAGTTTTAATGAGCAGTTCTTC.

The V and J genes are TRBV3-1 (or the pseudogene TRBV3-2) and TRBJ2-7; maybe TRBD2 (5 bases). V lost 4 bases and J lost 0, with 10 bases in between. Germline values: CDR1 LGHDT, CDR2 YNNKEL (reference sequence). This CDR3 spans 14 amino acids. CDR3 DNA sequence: TGTGCCAGCAGCCGAGAAAGCGGCTCCTACGAGCAGTACTTC. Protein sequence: CASSRESGSYEQYF.

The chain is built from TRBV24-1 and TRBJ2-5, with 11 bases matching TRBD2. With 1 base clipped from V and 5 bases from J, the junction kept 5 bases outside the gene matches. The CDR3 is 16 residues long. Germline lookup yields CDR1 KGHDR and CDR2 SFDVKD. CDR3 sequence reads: CATSDFVAGGPETQYF. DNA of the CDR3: TGTGCCACCAGTGATTTTGTAGCGGGGGGGCCGGAGACCCAGTACTTC.

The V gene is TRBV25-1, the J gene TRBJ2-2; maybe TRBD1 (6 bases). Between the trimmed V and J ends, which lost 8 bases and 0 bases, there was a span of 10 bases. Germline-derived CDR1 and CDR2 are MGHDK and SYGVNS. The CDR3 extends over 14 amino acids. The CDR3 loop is CASPDRSNTGELFF. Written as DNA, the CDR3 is TGTGCCAGCCCCGACAGGTCGAACACCGGGGAGCTGTTTTTT.

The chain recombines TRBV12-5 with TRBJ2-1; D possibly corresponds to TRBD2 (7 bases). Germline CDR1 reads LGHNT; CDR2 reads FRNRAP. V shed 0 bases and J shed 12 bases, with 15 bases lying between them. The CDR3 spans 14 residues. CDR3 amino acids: CASGLVPNREGQFF. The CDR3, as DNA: TGTGCTAGTGGTTTGGTACCTAACAGGGAGGGGCAGTTCTTC.

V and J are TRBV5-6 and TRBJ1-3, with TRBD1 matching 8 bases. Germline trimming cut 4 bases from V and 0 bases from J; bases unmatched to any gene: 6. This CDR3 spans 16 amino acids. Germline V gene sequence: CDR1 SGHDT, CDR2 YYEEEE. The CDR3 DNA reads TGTGCCAGCAGCCGCCGGACAGGGACCTCTGGAAACACCATATATTTT. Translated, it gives CASSRRTGTSGNTIYF.

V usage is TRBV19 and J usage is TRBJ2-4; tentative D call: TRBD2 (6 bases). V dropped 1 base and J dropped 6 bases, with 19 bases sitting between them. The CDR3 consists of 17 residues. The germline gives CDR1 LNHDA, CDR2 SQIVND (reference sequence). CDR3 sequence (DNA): TGTGCCAGTAGTATAGGTGTTCAGGGTCCTAGCGTAAACATTCAGTACTTC. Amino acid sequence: CASSIGVQGPSVNIQYF.

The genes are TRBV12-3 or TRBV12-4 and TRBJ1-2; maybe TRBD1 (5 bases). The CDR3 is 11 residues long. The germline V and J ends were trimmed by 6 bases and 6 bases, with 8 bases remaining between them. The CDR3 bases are TGTGCCAGCAGCTACAGGCATGGCTACACCTTC. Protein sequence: CASSYRHGYTF.

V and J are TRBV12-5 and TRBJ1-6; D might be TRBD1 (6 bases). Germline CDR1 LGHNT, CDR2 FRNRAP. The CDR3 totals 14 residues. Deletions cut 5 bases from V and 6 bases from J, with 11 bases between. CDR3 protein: CASGPGQTNSPLHF. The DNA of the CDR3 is TGTGCTAGTGGTCCTGGACAGACTAATTCACCCCTCCACTTT.

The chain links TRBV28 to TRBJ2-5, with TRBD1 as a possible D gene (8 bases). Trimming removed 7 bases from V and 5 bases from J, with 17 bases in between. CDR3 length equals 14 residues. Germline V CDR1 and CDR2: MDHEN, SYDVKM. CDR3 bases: TGTGCCAGCACGGGAGGACAGGGCCCGGAGACCCAGTACTTC. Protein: CASTGGQGPETQYF.

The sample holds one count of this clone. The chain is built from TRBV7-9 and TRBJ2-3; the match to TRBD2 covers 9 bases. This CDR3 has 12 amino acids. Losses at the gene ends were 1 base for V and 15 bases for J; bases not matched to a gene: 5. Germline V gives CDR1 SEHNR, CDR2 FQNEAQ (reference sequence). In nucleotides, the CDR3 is TGTGCCAGCAGCTTAGAGGGACTAGCTTTCTATTTT. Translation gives CASSLEGLAFYF. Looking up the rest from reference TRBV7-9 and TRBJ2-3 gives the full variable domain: DTGVSQNPRHKITKRGQNVTFRCDPISEHNRLYWYRQTLGQGPEFLTYFQNEAQLEKSRLLSDRFSAERPKGSFSTLEIQRTEQGDSAMYLCASSLEGLAFYFGPGTRLTVL.

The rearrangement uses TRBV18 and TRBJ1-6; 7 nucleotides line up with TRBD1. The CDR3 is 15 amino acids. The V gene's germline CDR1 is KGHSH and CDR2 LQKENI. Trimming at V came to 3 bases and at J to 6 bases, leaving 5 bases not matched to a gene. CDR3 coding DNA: TGTGCCAGCTCACCTCGGGACAGTTTTAATTCACCCCTCCACTTT. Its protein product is CASSPRDSFNSPLHF. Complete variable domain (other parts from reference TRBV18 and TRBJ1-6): NAGVMQNPRHLVRRRGQEARLRCSPMKGHSHVYWYRQLPEEGLKFMVYLQKENIIDESGMPKERFSAEFPKEGPSILRIQQVVRGDSAAYFCASSPRDSFNSPLHFGNGTRLTVT.

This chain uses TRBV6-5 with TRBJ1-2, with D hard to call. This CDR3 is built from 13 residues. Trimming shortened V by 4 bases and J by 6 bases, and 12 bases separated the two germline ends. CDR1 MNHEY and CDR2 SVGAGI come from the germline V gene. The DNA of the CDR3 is TGTGCCAGCAGTTGGCCGGGGTCCGATGGCTACACCTTC. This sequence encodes CASSWPGSDGYTF.

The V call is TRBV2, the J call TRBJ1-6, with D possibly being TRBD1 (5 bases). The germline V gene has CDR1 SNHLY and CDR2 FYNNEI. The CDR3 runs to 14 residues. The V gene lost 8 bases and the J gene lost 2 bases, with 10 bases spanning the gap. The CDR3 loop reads CASGGETYNSPLHF. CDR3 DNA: TGTGCCAGCGGGGGGGAGACCTATAATTCACCCCTCCACTTT.

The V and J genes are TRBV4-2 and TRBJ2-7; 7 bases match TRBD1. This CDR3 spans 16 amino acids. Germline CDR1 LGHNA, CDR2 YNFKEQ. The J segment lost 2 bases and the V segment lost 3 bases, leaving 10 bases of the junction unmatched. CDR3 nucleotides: TGTGCCAGCAGCCAGGACAGGTTTCGGGCCCCCTACGAGCAGTACTTC. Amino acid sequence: CASSQDRFRAPYEQYF.

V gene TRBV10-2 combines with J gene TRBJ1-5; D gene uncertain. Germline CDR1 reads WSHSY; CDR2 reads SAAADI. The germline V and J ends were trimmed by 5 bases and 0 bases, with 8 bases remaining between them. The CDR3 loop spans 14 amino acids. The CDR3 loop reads CASSLADSNQPQHF. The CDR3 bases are TGCGCCAGCAGTTTGGCAGATAGCAATCAGCCCCAGCATTTT.

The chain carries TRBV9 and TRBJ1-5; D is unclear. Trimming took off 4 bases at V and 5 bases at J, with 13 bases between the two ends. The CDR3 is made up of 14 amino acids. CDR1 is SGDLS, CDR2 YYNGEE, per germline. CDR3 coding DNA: TGTGCCAGCAGCCAAGGGCTCGGGGATCAGCCCCAGCATTTT. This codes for CASSQGLGDQPQHF.